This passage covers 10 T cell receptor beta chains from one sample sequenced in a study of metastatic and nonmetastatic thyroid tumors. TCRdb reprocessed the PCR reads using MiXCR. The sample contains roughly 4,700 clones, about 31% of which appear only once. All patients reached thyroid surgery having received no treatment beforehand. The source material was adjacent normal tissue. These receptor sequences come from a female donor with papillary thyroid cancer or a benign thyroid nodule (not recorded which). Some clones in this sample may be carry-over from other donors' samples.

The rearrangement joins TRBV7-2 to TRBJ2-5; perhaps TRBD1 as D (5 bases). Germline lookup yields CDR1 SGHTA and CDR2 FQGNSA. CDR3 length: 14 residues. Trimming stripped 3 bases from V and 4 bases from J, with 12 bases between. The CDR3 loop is CASSLGWGGETQYF. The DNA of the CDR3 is TGTGCCAGCAGCTTGGGGTGGGGCGGAGAGACCCAGTACTTC.

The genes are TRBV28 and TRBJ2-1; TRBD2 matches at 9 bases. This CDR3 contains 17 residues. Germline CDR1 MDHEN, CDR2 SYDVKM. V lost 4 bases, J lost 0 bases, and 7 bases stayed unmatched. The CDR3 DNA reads TGTGCCAGCAGTTCCACTAGCGGGCCCAACTCCTACAATGAGCAGTTCTTC. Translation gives CASSSTSGPNSYNEQFF.

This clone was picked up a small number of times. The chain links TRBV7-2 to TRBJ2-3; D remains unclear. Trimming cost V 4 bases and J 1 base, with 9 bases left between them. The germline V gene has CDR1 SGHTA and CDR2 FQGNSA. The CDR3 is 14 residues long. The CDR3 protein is CASSSYLRTDTQYF. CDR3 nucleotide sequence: TGTGCCAGCAGCTCCTATCTTCGCACAGATACGCAGTATTTT.

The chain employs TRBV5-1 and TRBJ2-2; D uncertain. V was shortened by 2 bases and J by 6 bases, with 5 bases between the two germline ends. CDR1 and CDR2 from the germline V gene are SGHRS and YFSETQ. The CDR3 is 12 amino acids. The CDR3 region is CASSFPAGELFF. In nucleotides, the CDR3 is TGCGCCAGCAGCTTCCCAGCCGGGGAGCTGTTTTTT.

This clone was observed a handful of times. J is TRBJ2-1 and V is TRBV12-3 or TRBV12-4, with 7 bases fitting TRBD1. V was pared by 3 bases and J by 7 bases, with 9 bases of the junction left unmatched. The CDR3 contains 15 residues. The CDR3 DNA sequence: TGTGCCAGCAGTTTTTACCCAGGGGGTAATAATGAGCAGTTCTTC. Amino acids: CASSFYPGGNNEQFF.

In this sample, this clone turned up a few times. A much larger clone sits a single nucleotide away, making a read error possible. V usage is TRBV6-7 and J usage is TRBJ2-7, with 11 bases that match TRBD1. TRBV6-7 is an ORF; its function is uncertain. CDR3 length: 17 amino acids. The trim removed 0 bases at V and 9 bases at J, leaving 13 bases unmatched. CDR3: CASSYSGPGQGVLWQYF. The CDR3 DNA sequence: TGTGCCAGCAGTTACTCGGGACCGGGACAGGGGGTATTATGGCAGTACTTC.

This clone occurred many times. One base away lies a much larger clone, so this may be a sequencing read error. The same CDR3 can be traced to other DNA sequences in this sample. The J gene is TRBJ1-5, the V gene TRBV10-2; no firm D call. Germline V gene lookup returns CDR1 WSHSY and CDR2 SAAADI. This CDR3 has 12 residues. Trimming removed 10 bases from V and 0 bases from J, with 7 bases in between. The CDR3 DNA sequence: TGCGCCACCAGCAATAGCAATCAGCCCCAGCATTTT. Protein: CATSNSNQPQHF.

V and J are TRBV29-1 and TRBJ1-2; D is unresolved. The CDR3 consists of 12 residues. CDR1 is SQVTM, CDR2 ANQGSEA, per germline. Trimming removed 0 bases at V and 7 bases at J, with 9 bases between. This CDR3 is CSVEDRPGGYTF. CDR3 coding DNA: TGCAGCGTTGAAGATCGGCCAGGTGGCTACACCTTC.

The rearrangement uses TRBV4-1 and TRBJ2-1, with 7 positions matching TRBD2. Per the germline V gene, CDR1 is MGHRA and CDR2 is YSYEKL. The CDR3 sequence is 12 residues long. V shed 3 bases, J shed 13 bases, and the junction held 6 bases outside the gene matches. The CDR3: CASSHSERGQFF. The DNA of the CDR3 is TGCGCCAGCAGCCATTCCGAGCGGGGACAGTTCTTC.

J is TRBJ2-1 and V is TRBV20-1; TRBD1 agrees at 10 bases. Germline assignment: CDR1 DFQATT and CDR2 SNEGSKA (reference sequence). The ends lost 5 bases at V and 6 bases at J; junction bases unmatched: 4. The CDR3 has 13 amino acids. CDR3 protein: CSAARTGGNEQFF. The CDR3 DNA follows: TGCAGTGCTGCAAGGACAGGGGGCAATGAGCAGTTCTTC.